Sequencing of this T cell receptor beta chain was carried out in a study of T cell responses to AZD1222 COVID-19 vaccine. V gave up 4 bases and J gave up 2 bases; unmatched junction bases: 2. Germline V gene lookup returns CDR1 SEHNR and CDR2 FQNEAQ (reference sequence). This CDR3 is 15 amino acids long. Profiled with immunoSEQ multiplex PCR; TCRdb holds only in-frame clones, not every one. The sample records about 100,000 clones, around 86% being singletons. The source was peripheral blood, collected 28 days after the second dose of the MenACWY control vaccine. The sequence was collected from an adult who received the MenACWY meningococcal vaccine as a control. The V call is TRBV7-9, the J call TRBJ2-7, with TRBD2 matching over 13 bases. CDR3 coding DNA: TGTGCCAGCAGCTCAGGACTAGCGGGAGCCTACGAGCAGTACTTC. Its protein is CASSSGLAGAYEQYF.